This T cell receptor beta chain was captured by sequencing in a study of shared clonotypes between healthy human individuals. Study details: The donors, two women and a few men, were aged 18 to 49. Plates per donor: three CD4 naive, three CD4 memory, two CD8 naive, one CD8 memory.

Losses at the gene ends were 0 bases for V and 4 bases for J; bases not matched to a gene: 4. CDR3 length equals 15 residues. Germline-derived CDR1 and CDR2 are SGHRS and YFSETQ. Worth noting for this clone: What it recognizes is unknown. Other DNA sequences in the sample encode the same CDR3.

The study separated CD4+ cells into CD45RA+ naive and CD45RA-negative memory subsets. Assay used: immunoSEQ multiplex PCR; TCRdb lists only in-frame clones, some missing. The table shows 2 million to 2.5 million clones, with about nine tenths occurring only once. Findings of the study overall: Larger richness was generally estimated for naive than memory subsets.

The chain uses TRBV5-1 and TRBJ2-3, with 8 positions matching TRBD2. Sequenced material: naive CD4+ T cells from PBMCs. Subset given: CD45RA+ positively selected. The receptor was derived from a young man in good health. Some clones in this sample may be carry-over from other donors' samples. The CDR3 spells CASSLEGTRSDTQYF. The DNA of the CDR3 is TGCGCCAGCAGCTTGGAAGGGACTAGGTCAGATACGCAGTATTTT.